This is a list of T cell receptor beta chains from one sample in a study of control samples from healthy donors and cancer patients. Generated by immunoSEQ multiplex PCR, the TCRdb table keeps only in-frame clones and is missing some. The table includes 150,000 to 200,000 clones, 85% to 90% detected once. Specimen: blood. These receptor sequences come from a woman aged 25 to 45 in good health. Both conserved end residues are part of each CDR3. The D gene is left open where the match is weak. Size is stated for part of the rows, as once, few or many counts, or as a class when the clone is expanded.

>TRBV9|NA|TRBJ2-2|NA
CASSPLRRQVNTGELFF
TGTGCCAGCAGCCCCCTCAGACGACAAGTAAACACCGGGGAGCTGTTTTTT
>TRBV5-4|NA|TRBJ2-5|NA
CASSPNNQETQYF
TGTGCCAGCAGCCCTAATAACCAAGAGACCCAGTACTTC
>TRBV9|few|TRBJ1-5|NA
CASSVDPHRDQPQHF
TGTGCCAGCAGCGTAGACCCCCACCGCGATCAGCCCCAGCATTTT
>TRBV5-1|few|TRBJ2-1|TRBD2
CASRIDYRTSDYNEQFF
TGCGCCAGCAGAATCGATTACAGGACTAGCGACTACAATGAGCAGTTCTTC
>TRBV7-9|NA|TRBJ1-5|NA
CASSLAREPQHF
TGTGCCAGCAGCTTAGCTAGGGAGCCCCAGCATTTT
>TRBV28|NA|TRBJ1-5|TRBD1
CASSGGTGLSNQPQHF
TGTGCCAGCAGCGGGGGGACAGGGTTAAGCAATCAGCCCCAGCATTTT
>TRBV28|NA|TRBJ2-7|NA
CASSPTIRGEQYF
TGTGCCAGCAGTCCCACTATCCGAGGCGAGCAGTACTTC
>TRBV4-1|once|TRBJ1-1|NA
CASSRDSRTEAFF
TGCGCCAGCAGCCGAGATTCCCGCACTGAAGCTTTCTTT
>TRBV20-1|NA|TRBJ2-5|NA
CSAWQETQYF
TGCAGTGCGTGGCAAGAGACCCAGTACTTC
>TRBV6-5|NA|TRBJ2-3|NA
CASSSHTDTQYF
TGTGCCAGCAGTTCCCACACAGATACGCAGTATTTT
>TRBV5-8|NA|TRBJ1-5|NA
CASSSMGGQGRQPQHF
TGTGCCAGCAGCTCAATGGGGGGACAAGGAAGACAGCCCCAGCATTTT
>TRBV4-2|NA|TRBJ2-7|TRBD2
CASTLDLIIAGGPSYEQYF
TGTGCCAGCACCCTTGACCTTATCATAGCGGGAGGGCCTTCCTACGAGCAGTACTTC
>TRBV2|once|TRBJ2-7|NA
CASRPPFGDRFFGRAREQYF
TGTGCCAGCAGGCCCCCATTCGGGGACAGGTTCTTTGGGAGGGCCCGCGAGCAGTACTTC
>TRBV19|NA|TRBJ2-3|NA
CASSNYLGTDTQYF
TGTGCCAGTAGTAACTACCTGGGCACAGATACGCAGTATTTT
>TRBV2|NA|TRBJ2-4|NA
CASSVPGPKNIQYF
TGTGCCAGCAGTGTACCGGGGCCGAAAAACATTCAGTACTTC
>TRBV7-9|NA|TRBJ2-2|TRBD2
CASSLPGGQFGELFF
TGTGCCAGCAGCTTGCCGGGAGGGCAATTCGGGGAGCTGTTTTTT
>TRBV18|NA|TRBJ2-1|NA
CASSPLGTRDGSYNEQFF
TGTGCCAGCTCACCCCTCGGGACGAGGGACGGCTCCTACAATGAGCAGTTCTTC
>TRBV4-1|NA|TRBJ1-6|NA
CASSQVVGSYNSPLHF
TGCGCCAGCAGCCAAGTTGTGGGTTCATATAATTCACCCCTCCACTTT
>TRBV19|NA|TRBJ1-2|NA
CASSTPDGNYGYTF
TGTGCCAGTAGTACCCCGGACGGTAACTATGGCTACACCTTC
>TRBV28|once|TRBJ2-7|TRBD1
CASSPLGTVDYEQYF
TGTGCCAGCAGTCCTTTAGGGACAGTAGACTACGAGCAGTACTTC
>TRBV6-5|NA|TRBJ2-1|TRBD2
CASTRTSGYNEQFF
TGTGCCAGCACTCGGACTAGCGGATACAATGAGCAGTTCTTC
>TRBV12-3/TRBV12-4|NA|TRBJ2-7|NA
CASTPGTHEQYF
TGTGCCAGCACCCCGGGCACGCACGAGCAGTACTTC
>TRBV5-1|NA|TRBJ2-3|TRBD2
CASSPEGLAGGHRTDTQYF
TGCGCCAGCAGCCCCGAAGGACTAGCGGGGGGCCATCGCACAGATACGCAGTATTTT
>TRBV6-1|NA|TRBJ2-5|NA
CASSDGLGRGEETQYF
TGTGCCAGCAGTGATGGCCTCGGACGGGGCGAAGAGACCCAGTACTTC
>TRBV11-3|NA|TRBJ2-3|NA
CASSLGPTDTQYF
TGTGCCAGCAGCTTAGGACCCACAGATACGCAGTATTTT
>TRBV30|NA|TRBJ1-2|NA
CAWSVPGRGYGYTF
TGTGCCTGGAGTGTCCCGGGACGGGGCTATGGCTACACCTTC
>TRBV6-5|NA|TRBJ2-1|NA
CASTDSGGSKQFF
TGTGCCAGCACGGATAGTGGTGGGTCCAAGCAGTTCTTC
>TRBV11-2|NA|TRBJ1-2|NA
CASSLGIGDGYTF
TGTGCCAGCAGCTTAGGGATCGGGGATGGCTACACCTTC
>TRBV3-1/TRBV3-2|many|TRBJ1-1|NA
CASSHNSGTEAFF
TGTGCCAGCAGCCATAATTCCGGGACAGAAGCTTTCTTT
>TRBV29-1|NA|TRBJ2-2|TRBD1
CSVGGQERNTGELFF
TGCAGCGTTGGGGGACAGGAGAGAAACACCGGGGAGCTGTTTTTT